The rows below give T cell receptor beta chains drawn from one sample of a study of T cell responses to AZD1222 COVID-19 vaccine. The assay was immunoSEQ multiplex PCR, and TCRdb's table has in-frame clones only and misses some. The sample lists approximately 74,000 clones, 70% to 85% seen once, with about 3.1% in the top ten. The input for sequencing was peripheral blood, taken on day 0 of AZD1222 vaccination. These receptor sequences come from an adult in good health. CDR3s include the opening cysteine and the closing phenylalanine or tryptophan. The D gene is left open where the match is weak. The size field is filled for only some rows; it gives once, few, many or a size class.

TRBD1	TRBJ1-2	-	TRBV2	TGTGCCAGCAGAGCCGGGACAGGGGCGTTGGGGCAAGGCTACACCTTC	CASRAGTGALGQGYTF
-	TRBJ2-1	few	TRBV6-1	TGTGCCAGCAGTGAATTGCGGAGCTCCTACAATGAGCAGTTCTTC	CASSELRSSYNEQFF
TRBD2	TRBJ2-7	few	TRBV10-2	TGCGCCAGCAGTGAGTCAGCGGGAGCCTTCTACGAGCAGTACTTC	CASSESAGAFYEQYF
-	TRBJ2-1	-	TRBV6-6	TGTGCCAGCAGTTACCTCCGGTACGGCGACAATGAGCAGTTCTTC	CASSYLRYGDNEQFF
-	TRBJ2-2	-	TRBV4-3	TGCGCCAGCAGCCAAGATGCCCGAGGGGGAAACACCGGGGAGCTGTTTTTT	CASSQDARGGNTGELFF
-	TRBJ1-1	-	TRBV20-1	TGCAGTGCTAGTCGAGGCACTGAAGCTTTCTTT	CSASRGTEAFF
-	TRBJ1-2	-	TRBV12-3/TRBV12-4	TGTGCCAGCAGTTTCAGACTTAGCGGCTACACCTTC	CASSFRLSGYTF
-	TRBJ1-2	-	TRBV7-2	TGTGCCAGCAGCCCGGACGGGAACCGCTATGGCTACACCTTC	CASSPDGNRYGYTF
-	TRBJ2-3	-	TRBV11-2	TGTGCCAGCAGCTTAGAACTAGCCGCTACCAATACGCAGTATTTT	CASSLELAATNTQYF
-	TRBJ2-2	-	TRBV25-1	TGTGCCAGCAGTGTCTTTCCCGGGGAGCTGTTTTTT	CASSVFPGELFF
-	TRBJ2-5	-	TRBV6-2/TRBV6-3	TGTGCCAGCAGTTACTACGAGACCCAGTACTTC	CASSYYETQYF
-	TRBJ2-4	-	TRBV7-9	TGTGCCAGCAGCTTAGCGCTGGCTAGCTTTAACATTCAGTACTTC	CASSLALASFNIQYF
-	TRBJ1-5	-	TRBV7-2	TGTGCCAGCAGCCAAGGGGGAATTACTCAGCCCCAGCATTTT	CASSQGGITQPQHF
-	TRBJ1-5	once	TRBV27	TGTGCCAGCAGTTCCGGGGGGGGGTTGGGGCCCCAGCATTTT	CASSSGGGLGPQHF
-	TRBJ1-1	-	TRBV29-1	TGCAGCGGGCGGGAGGCGCAGAACACTGAAGCTTTCTTT	CSGREAQNTEAFF
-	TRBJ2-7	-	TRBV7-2	TGTGCCAGCAGCTTAGCGCCTGTGCAATCCTACGAGCAGTACTTC	CASSLAPVQSYEQYF
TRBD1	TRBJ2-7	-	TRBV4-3	TGCGCCAGCAGCCGAGAAAGGGGGCCCAACTACGAGCAGTACTTC	CASSRERGPNYEQYF
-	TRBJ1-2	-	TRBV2	TGTGCCAGCAGTGATTCCGGGTTATGGGGCTACACCTTC	CASSDSGLWGYTF
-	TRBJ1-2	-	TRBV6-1	TGTGCCAGCAGTGAAGCTAACACGGCTTATGGCTACACCTTC	CASSEANTAYGYTF
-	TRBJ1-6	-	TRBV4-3	TGCGCCAGCAGCCAAGTAACCCTGCGTAATTCACCCCTCCACTTT	CASSQVTLRNSPLHF
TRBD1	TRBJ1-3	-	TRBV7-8	TGTGCCAGCAGCTCGACCGGGACAGCGGGAAACACCATATATTTT	CASSSTGTAGNTIYF
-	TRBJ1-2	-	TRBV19	TGTGCCAGTAGTCGGACCCAGGGAACCTATGGCTACACCTTC	CASSRTQGTYGYTF
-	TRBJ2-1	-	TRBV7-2	TGTGCCAGCAGCCAAGACCCAGGGCGGCTAGGAGGTGAGCAGTTCTTC	CASSQDPGRLGGEQFF
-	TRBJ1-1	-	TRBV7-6	TGTGCCAGCAGCTTAGGGGCAGCTCAATACACTGAAGCTTTCTTT	CASSLGAAQYTEAFF
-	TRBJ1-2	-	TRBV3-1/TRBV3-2	TGTGCCAGCAGCCCCACACTGCAGGGGAACTATGGCTACACCTTC	CASSPTLQGNYGYTF
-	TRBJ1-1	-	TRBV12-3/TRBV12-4	TGTGCCAGCAGTTTAAGACGGAACACTGAAGCTTTCTTT	CASSLRRNTEAFF
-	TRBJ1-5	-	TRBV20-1	TGCAGTGCTAGTGGCAGCAATCAGCCCCAGCATTTT	CSASGSNQPQHF
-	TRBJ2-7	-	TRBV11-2	TGTGCCAGCAGCCTCGGTAATTACGAGCAGTACTTC	CASSLGNYEQYF
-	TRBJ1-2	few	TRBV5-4	TGTGCCAGCAGCTTTGGGGGACGTGGGGCTGATGGCTACACCTTC	CASSFGGRGADGYTF
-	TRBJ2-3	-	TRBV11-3	TGTGCCAGCAGCTTAGGGCCGGTTGGAGATACGCAGTATTTT	CASSLGPVGDTQYF
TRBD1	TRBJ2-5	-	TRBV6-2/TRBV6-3	TGTGCCAGCAGCCCCCGGGGGACAGGGGCGCGCGTGGAGACCCAGTACTTC	CASSPRGTGARVETQYF
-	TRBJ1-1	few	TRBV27	TGTGCCAGCAGTTTCAGGGGTGCGAACACTGAAGCTTTCTTT	CASSFRGANTEAFF
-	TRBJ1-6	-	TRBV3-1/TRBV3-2	TGTGCCAGCAGCCCAAAAGGTGGGAATTCACCCCTCCACTTT	CASSPKGGNSPLHF
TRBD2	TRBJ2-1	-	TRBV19	TGTGCCAGTAGTATTTTAGCGGGAGGGGGAAGCAATGAGCAGTTCTTC	CASSILAGGGSNEQFF
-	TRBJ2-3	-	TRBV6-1	TGTGCCAGCAGTGAAGTTCTAGTGGGTGATACGCAGTATTTT	CASSEVLVGDTQYF
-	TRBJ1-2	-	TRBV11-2	TGTGCCAGCAGCTTAGCTGACTCTTTCTATGGCTACACCTTC	CASSLADSFYGYTF